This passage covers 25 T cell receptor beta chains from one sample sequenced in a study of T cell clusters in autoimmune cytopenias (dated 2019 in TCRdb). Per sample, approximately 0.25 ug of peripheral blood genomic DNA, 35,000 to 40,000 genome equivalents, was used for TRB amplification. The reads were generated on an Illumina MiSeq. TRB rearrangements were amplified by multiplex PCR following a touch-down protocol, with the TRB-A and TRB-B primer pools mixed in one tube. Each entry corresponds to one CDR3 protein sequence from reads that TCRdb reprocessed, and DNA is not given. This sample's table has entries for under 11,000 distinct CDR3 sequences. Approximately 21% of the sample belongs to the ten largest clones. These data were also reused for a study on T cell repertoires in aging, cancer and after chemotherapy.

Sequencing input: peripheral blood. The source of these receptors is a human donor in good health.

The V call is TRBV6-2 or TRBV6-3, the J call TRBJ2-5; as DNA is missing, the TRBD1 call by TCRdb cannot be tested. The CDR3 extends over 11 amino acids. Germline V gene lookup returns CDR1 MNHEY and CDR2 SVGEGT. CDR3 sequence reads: CASTWWGVQYF.

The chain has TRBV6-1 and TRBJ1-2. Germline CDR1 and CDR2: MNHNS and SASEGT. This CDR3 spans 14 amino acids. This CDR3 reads CASYRKDTIYGYTF.

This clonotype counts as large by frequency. CDR3: CASSPGTRGGEQFF. The chain uses TRBV18 and TRBJ2-1; the D gene TCRdb calls, TRBD2, cannot be checked with no DNA. Germline CDR1 KGHSH, CDR2 LQKENI. The CDR3 loop spans 14 amino acids.

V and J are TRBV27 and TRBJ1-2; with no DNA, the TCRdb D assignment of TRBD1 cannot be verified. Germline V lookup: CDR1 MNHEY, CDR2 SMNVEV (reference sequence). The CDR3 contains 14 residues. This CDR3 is CASSLSGTGTGYTF.

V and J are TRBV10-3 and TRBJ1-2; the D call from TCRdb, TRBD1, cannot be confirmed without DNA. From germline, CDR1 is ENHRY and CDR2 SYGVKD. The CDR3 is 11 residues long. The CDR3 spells CAIRGKEGYTF.

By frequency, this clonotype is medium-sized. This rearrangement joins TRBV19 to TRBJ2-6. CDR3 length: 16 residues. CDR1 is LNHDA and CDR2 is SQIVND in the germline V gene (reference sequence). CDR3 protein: CASSIGLSSGANVLTF.

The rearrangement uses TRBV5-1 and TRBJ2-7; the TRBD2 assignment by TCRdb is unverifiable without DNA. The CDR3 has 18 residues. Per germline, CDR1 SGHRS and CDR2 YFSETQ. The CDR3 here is CASSLKSSIRHTTYEQYF.

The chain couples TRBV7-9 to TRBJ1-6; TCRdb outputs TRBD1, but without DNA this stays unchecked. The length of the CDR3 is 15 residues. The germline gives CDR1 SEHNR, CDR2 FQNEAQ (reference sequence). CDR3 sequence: CASTSPGQNNSPLHF.

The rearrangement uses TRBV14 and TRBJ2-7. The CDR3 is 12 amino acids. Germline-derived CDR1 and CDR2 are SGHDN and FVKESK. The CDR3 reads CASSHHMGEQYF. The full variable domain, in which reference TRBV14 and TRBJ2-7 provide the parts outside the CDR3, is EAGVTQFPSHSVIEKGQTVTLRCDPISGHDNLYWYRRVMGKEIKFLLHFVKESKQDESGMPNNRFLAERTGGTYSTLKVQPAELEDSGVYFCASSHHMGEQYFGPGTRLTVT.

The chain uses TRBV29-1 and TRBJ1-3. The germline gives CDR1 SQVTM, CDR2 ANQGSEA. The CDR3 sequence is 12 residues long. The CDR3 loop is CSCISSGNTIYF.

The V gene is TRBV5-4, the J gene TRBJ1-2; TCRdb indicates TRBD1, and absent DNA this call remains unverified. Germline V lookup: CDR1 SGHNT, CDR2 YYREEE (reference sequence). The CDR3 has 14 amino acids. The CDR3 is CASSAGTANYGYTF.

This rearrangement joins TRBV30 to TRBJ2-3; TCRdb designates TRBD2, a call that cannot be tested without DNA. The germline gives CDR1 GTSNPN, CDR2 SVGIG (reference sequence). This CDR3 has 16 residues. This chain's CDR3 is CALGQGGGLGTDTQYF.

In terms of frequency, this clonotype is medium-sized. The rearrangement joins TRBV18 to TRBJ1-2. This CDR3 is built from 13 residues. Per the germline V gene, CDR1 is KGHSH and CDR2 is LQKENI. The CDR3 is CASSPSGDYGYTF.

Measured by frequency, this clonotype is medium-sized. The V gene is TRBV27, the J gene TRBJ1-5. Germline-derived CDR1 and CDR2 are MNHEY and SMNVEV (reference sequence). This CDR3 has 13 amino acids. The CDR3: CASSLRENQPQHF.

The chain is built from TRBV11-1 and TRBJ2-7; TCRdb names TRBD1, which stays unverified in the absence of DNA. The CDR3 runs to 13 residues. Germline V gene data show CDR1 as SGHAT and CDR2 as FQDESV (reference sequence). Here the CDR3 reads CASSRQGTYEQYF.

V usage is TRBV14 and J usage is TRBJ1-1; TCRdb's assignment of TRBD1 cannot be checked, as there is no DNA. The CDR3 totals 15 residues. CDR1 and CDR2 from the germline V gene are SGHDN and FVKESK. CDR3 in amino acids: CASSPLPTGNREAFF.

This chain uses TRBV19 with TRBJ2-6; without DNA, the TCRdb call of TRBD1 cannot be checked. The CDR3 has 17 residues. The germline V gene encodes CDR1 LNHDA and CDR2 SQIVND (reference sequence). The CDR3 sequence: CASTRTGLISGANVLTF.

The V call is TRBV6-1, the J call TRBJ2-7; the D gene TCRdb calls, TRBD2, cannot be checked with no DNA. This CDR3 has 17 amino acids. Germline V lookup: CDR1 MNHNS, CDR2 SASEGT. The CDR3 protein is CASSLALDSLSAYEQYF.

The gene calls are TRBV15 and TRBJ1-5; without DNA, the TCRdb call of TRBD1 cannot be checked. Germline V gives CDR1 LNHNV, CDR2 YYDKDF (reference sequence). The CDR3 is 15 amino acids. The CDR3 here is CATSRDQGSNQPQHF.

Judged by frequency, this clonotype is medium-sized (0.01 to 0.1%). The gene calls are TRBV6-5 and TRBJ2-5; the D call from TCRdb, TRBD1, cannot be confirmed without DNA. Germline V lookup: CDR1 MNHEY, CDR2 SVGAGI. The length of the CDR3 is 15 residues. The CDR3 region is CASSQGHSYQETQYF.

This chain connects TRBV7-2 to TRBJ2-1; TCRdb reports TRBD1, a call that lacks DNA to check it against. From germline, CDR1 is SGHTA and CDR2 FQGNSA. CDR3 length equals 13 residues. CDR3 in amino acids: CASSSRSYNEQFF.

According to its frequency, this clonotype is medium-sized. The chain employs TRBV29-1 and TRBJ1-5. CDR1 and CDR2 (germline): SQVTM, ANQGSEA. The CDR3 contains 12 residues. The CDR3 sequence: CSVQVGDQPQHF.

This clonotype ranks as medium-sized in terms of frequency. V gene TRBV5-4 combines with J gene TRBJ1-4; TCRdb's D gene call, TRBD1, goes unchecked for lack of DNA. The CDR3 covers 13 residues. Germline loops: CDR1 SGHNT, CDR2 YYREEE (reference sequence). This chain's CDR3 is CASQRDRGGKLFF.

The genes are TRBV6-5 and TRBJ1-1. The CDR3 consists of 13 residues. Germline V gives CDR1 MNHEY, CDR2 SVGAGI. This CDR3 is CASSWTVLGEAFF.

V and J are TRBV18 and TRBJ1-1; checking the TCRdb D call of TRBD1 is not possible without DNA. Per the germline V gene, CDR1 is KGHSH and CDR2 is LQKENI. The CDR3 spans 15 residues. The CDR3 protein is CASSPTWTRNTEAFF. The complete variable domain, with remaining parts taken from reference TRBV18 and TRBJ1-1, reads NAGVMQNPRHLVRRRGQEARLRCSPMKGHSHVYWYRQLPEEGLKFMVYLQKENIIDESGMPKERFSAEFPKEGPSILRIQQVVRGDSAAYFCASSPTWTRNTEAFFGQGTRLTVV.